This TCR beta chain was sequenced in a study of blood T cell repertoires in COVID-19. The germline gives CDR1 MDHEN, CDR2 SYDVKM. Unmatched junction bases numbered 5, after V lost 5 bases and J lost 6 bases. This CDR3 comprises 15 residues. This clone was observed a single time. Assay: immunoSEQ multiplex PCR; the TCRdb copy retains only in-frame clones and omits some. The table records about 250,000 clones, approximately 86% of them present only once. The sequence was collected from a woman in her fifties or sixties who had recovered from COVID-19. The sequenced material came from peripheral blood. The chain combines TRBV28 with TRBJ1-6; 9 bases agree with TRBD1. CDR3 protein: CASSPMTGGNSPLHF. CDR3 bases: TGTGCCAGCAGTCCTATGACAGGGGGTAATTCACCCCTCCACTTT. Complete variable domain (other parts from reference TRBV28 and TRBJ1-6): DVKVTQSSRYLVKRTGEKVFLECVQDMDHENMFWYRQDPGLGLRLIYFSYDVKMKEKGDIPEGYSVSREKKERFSLILESASTNQTSMYLCASSPMTGGNSPLHFGNGTRLTVT.